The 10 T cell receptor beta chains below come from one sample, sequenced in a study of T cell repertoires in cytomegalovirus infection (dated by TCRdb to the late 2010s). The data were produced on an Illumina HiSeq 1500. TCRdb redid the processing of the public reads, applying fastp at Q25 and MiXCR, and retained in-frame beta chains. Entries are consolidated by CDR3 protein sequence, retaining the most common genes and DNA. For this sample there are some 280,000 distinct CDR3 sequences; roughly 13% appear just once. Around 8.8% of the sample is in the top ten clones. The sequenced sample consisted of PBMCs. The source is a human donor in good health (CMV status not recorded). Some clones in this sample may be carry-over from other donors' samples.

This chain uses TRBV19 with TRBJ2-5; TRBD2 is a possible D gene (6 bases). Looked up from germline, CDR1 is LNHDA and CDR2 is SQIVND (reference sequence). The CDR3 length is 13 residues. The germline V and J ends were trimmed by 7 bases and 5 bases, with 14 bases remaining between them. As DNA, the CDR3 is TGTGCCAGTACCTCGACCAGCGGGGAGACCCAGTACTTC. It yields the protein CASTSTSGETQYF.

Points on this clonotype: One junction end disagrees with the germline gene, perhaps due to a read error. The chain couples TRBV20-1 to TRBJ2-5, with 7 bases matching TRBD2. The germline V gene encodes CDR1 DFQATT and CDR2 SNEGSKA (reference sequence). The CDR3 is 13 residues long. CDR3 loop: CSARGEGQETQYF. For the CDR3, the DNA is TGCAGTGCAAGAGGGGAGGGGCAGGAGACCCAGTACTTC.

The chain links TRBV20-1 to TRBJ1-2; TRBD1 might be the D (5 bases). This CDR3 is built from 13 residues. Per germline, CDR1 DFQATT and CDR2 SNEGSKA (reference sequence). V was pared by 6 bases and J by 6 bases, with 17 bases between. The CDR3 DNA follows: TGCAGTGCCAAACTACCGGGACCGAATGGCTACACCTTC. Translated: CSAKLPGPNGYTF.

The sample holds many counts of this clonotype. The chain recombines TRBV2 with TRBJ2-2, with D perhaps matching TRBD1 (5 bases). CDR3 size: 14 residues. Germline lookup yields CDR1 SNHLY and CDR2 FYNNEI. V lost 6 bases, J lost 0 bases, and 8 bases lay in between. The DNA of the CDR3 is TGTGCCAGCAGCTCGGACACGAACACCGGGGAGCTGTTTTTT. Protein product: CASSSDTNTGELFF. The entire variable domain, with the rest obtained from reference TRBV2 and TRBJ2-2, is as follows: EPEVTQTPSHQVTQMGQEVILRCVPISNHLYFYWYRQILGQKVEFLVSFYNNEISEKSEIFDDQFSVERPDGSNFTLKIRSTKLEDSAMYFCASSSDTNTGELFFGEGSRLTVL.

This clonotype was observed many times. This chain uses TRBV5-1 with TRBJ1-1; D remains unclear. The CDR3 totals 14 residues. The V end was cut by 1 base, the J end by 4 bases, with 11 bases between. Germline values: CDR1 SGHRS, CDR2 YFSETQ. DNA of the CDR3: TGCGCCAGCAGCTTGTCTCCCACGGGCACTGAAGCTTTCTTT. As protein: CASSLSPTGTEAFF.

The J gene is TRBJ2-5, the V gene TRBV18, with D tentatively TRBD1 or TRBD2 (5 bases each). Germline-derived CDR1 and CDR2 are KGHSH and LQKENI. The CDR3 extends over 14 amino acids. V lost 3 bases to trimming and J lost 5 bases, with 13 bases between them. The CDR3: CASSPGTWEETQYF. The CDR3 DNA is TGTGCCAGCTCACCTGGGACCTGGGAGGAGACCCAGTACTTC.

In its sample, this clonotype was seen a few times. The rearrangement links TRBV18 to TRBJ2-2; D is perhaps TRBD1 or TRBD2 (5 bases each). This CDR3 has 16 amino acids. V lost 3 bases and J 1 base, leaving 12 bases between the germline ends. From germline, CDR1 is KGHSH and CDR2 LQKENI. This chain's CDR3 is CASSPPGRKNTGELFF. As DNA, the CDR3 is TGTGCCAGCTCACCGCCGGGACGGAAGAACACCGGGGAGCTGTTTTTT. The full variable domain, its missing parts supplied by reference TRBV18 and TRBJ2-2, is NAGVMQNPRHLVRRRGQEARLRCSPMKGHSHVYWYRQLPEEGLKFMVYLQKENIIDESGMPKERFSAEFPKEGPSILRIQQVVRGDSAAYFCASSPPGRKNTGELFFGEGSRLTVL.

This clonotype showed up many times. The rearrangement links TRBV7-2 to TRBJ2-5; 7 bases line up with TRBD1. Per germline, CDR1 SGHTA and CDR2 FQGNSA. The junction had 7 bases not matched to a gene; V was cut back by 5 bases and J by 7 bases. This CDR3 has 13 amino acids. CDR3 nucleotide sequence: TGTGCCAGCAGCAACCAGGGGGTTGTGACCCAGTACTTC. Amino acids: CASSNQGVVTQYF.

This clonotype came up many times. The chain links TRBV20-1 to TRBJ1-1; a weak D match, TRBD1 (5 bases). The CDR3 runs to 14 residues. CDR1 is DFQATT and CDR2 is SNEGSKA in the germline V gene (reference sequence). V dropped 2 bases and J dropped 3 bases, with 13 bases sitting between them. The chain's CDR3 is CSARPGGGHTEAFF. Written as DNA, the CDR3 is TGCAGTGCTAGACCCGGGGGAGGGCACACTGAAGCTTTCTTT.

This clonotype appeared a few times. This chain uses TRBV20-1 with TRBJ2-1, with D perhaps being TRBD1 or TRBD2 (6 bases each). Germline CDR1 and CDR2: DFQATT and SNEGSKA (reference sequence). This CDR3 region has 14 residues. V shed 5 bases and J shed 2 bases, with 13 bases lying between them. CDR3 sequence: CSAPVGGTYNEQFF. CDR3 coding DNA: TGCAGTGCTCCCGTAGGGGGGACCTACAATGAGCAGTTCTTC.